A selection of T cell receptor beta chains follows, all from one sample in a study of radiation and T cells in renal cell carcinoma. Here immunoSEQ multiplex PCR was the method, and the copy in TCRdb shows in-frame clones only, minus some. The sample yields roughly 3,600 clones, about 74% seen once. This material consisted of tumor tissue, taken from a patient whose treatment was nephrectomy without radiotherapy. These receptors originate from a man aged 50 to 60 with renal cell carcinoma. The conserved cysteine and the conserved F or W are not part of the CDR3 here. Not all rows give a size; the values are once, few, many and, for expanded clones, a class.

clone_size,j_call,v_call,cdr3_aa
.,TRBJ2-1,TRBV13,ASSQRDSFNEQF
.,TRBJ2-7,TRBV7-2,ASSLTGGSSYEQY
.,TRBJ1-1,TRBV11-3,ASSLGGKAF
.,TRBJ2-7,TRBV28,ASSSDEQY
few,TRBJ2-1,TRBV6-6,ASSYSETSGDEQF
.,TRBJ2-1,TRBV7-8,ASSPGQGFHNEQF
few,TRBJ1-2,TRBV9,ASSPPGGFYGYT
.,TRBJ2-5,TRBV5-1,ASSSPKQGAQETQY
.,TRBJ1-1,TRBV6-1,ASSDSLGDTEAF
.,TRBJ2-7,TRBV28,ASSFPDSTGQKLEQY
.,TRBJ2-1,TRBV25-1,ASRPLGVLGHNEQF
.,TRBJ1-4,TRBV18,ASSAGVSEKLF
.,TRBJ2-2,TRBV29-1,SVDGGPTNTGELF
.,TRBJ2-7,TRBV5-1,ASSFLQRAAYEQY
.,TRBJ1-1,TRBV5-5,ASSRTGGDTEAF